This TCR beta chain was profiled in a study of blood T cell repertoires in COVID-19. Study-level background: The origin of the acute and convalescent COVID-19 samples was the United States, Italy and Spain. The analysed material was cDNA or gDNA that came from T cells, B-cell-depleted T cells, or PBMCs.

The authors' processing: Estimation of nucleated cell counts relied on the amplification of reference gene primers. Some clones are missing from TCRdb's copy, which holds only in-frame ones; the method was immunoSEQ multiplex PCR. V, J and clone size are those of that table, while D and trimming were read from the DNA. The table has approximately 93,000 clones, around 72% seen once. Trimming shortened V by 7 bases and J by 4 bases, and 18 bases separated the two germline ends. Per the germline V gene, CDR1 is SGHRS and CDR2 is YFSETQ. This CDR3 spans 15 amino acids. This clone was recorded only once. Sequencing was carried out using peripheral blood. V gene TRBV5-1 combines with J gene TRBJ1-3; D perhaps matches TRBD1 (6 bases). The TCR was taken from a woman over 75 with acute or convalescent COVID-19. CDR3 DNA: TGCGCCAGCCGCAGGGGATCGGTGTCGGGAAACACCATATATTTT. Residues: CASRRGSVSGNTIYF.